Listed below are T cell receptor beta chains from one sample, sequenced in a study of blood T cell repertoires in COVID-19. TCRdb's table, derived via immunoSEQ multiplex PCR, lists solely in-frame clones and lacks some. The sample contains tens of thousands of clones, 70% to 90% of which appear only once. Sequencing used peripheral blood. The receptors come from a man between 65 and 79 years old with acute or convalescent COVID-19. CDR3s include the opening cysteine and the closing phenylalanine or tryptophan. D genes are given only for firm matches. Not all rows give a size; the values are once, few, many and, for expanded clones, a class.

TRBV11-3,TRBJ1-1,.,few,CASSLSWPTEAFF,TGTGCCAGCAGCTTAAGTTGGCCCACTGAAGCTTTCTTT
TRBV12-5,TRBJ2-3,.,.,CASGLAPADTQYF,TGTGCTAGTGGTTTGGCTCCTGCAGATACGCAGTATTTT
TRBV6-2/TRBV6-3,TRBJ2-7,TRBD1,.,CASSYSRDRLSYEQYF,TGTGCCAGCAGTTACTCGCGGGACAGGCTGTCCTACGAGCAGTACTTC
TRBV2,TRBJ1-3,.,.,CASSELSIRNTIYF,TGTGCCAGCAGTGAACTGAGCATAAGAAACACCATATATTTT
TRBV15,TRBJ2-6,TRBD1,.,CATSRDLRTGLAGANVLTF,TGTGCCACCAGCAGAGATCTCCGGACAGGGCTAGCTGGGGCCAACGTCCTGACTTTC
TRBV28,TRBJ2-7,TRBD2,.,CASTPSGTNYEQYF,TGTGCCAGCACCCCATCCGGGACTAACTACGAGCAGTACTTC
TRBV28,TRBJ1-2,TRBD1,.,CASSAGTGGFYGYTF,TGTGCCAGCAGTGCCGGGACAGGGGGATTCTATGGCTACACCTTC
TRBV19,TRBJ1-2,TRBD1,.,CASSSGTGSYGYTF,TGTGCCAGTAGTAGCGGGACAGGGAGCTATGGCTACACCTTC
TRBV15,TRBJ1-2,.,.,CATSRDTGRGYTF,TGTGCCACCAGCCGGGACACCGGGCGTGGCTACACCTTC
TRBV6-5,TRBJ1-2,.,.,CASSYSPRDTFGYTF,TGTGCCAGCAGTTACTCCCCGAGGGACACATTCGGCTACACCTTC
TRBV19,TRBJ2-7,TRBD1,.,CASSRLTPGQGSYEQYF,TGTGCCAGTAGTAGACTAACCCCGGGACAGGGGTCCTACGAGCAGTACTTC
TRBV9,TRBJ1-6,.,.,CASSVGETGYSPLHF,TGTGCCAGCAGCGTAGGGGAGACGGGTTATTCACCCCTCCACTTT
TRBV3-1/TRBV3-2,TRBJ1-3,.,.,CASSQTGGNTIYF,TGTGCCAGCAGCCAAACAGGGGGAAACACCATATATTTT
TRBV11-3,TRBJ2-7,TRBD2,once,CASSQRGGGKEPYEQYF,TGTGCCAGCAGTCAAAGAGGCGGGGGAAAGGAACCCTACGAGCAGTACTTC
TRBV30,TRBJ1-1,TRBD1,.,CAWSARQGMWMNTEAFF,TGTGCCTGGAGTGCCCGACAGGGAATGTGGATGAACACTGAAGCTTTCTTT
TRBV4-2,TRBJ2-6,TRBD2,.,CASSPHGGRGAGANVLTF,TGTGCCAGCAGCCCCCATGGCGGGAGGGGGGCTGGGGCCAACGTCCTGACTTTC
TRBV5-6,TRBJ2-1,TRBD2,few,CASSLQRDRSYNEQFF,TGTGCCAGCAGCTTGCAGCGGGATCGATCCTACAATGAGCAGTTCTTC
TRBV30,TRBJ1-6,.,.,CAWSQGIKSPLHF,TGTGCCTGGAGCCAGGGGATTAAATCACCCCTCCACTTT
TRBV29-1,TRBJ2-7,.,.,CSVEGGQGSPYEQYF,TGCAGCGTTGAAGGGGGGCAGGGGAGCCCCTACGAGCAGTACTTC
TRBV27,TRBJ1-2,TRBD1,.,CASSFGQGSYGYTF,TGTGCCAGCAGTTTCGGACAGGGGAGCTATGGCTACACCTTC
TRBV14,TRBJ2-5,TRBD1,.,CASSQDSGTGVETQYF,TGTGCCAGCAGCCAAGATTCCGGGACAGGGGTAGAGACCCAGTACTTC
TRBV3-1/TRBV3-2,TRBJ1-5,TRBD1,.,CASSQGGQGSNQPQHF,TGTGCCAGCAGCCAAGGGGGACAGGGGAGCAATCAGCCCCAGCATTTT
TRBV6-2/TRBV6-3,TRBJ1-5,.,few,CASSPRGGGDNQPQHF,TGTGCCAGCAGTCCCCGGGGGGGAGGGGACAATCAGCCCCAGCATTTT
TRBV27,TRBJ2-4,.,.,CASAQDYQNIQYF,TGTGCCAGCGCCCAGGACTATCAAAACATTCAGTACTTC
TRBV19,TRBJ1-4,TRBD1,.,CASTLSGQVINEKLFF,TGTGCCAGTACCCTTTCCGGACAGGTGATTAATGAAAAACTGTTTTTT
TRBV6-1,TRBJ1-5,.,.,CASSEAGTISNQPQHF,TGTGCCAGCAGTGAAGCCGGGACAATTAGCAATCAGCCCCAGCATTTT
TRBV14,TRBJ2-1,.,.,CASSQARQYNEQFF,TGTGCCAGCAGCCAAGCCCGACAATACAATGAGCAGTTCTTC
TRBV19,TRBJ1-5,TRBD1,.,CASSNDREGNQPQHF,TGTGCCAGTAGTAATGACAGGGAGGGCAATCAGCCCCAGCATTTT
TRBV11-2,TRBJ2-5,TRBD1,.,CASSLGQGAETQYF,TGTGCCAGCAGCTTGGGACAGGGCGCGGAGACCCAGTACTTC
TRBV5-6,TRBJ1-4,.,once,CASSFVRDLNEKLFF,TGTGCCAGCAGCTTCGTACGGGATCTTAATGAAAAACTGTTTTTT
TRBV27,TRBJ2-3,TRBD1,.,CASRPAGTGITDTQYF,TGTGCCAGCAGACCAGCCGGGACAGGTATCACAGATACGCAGTATTTT
TRBV28,TRBJ1-5,.,.,CASSIGRDRHQPQHF,TGTGCCAGCAGCATAGGGAGGGACCGCCATCAGCCCCAGCATTTT
TRBV21-1,TRBJ1-2,.,few,CASSNSSTRTGEHQHYGYTF,TGTGCCAGCAGCAACTCCTCTACGCGGACAGGGGAGCACCAGCACTATGGCTACACCTTC
TRBV10-2,TRBJ2-3,.,.,CASSRRGDTDTQYF,TGCGCCAGCAGCCGCAGGGGTGACACAGATACGCAGTATTTT
TRBV19,TRBJ2-7,.,.,CASSILSNPHEQYF,TGTGCCAGTAGTATTCTTAGCAATCCCCACGAGCAGTACTTC
TRBV7-2,TRBJ2-3,TRBD2,.,CASSSPPSGSPSNTDTQYF,TGTGCCAGCAGCTCCCCACCTAGCGGGAGTCCTTCCAACACAGATACGCAGTATTTT
TRBV24-1,TRBJ2-5,TRBD2,.,CATSDRGAGGPRETQYF,TGTGCCACCAGTGATCGAGGGGCGGGAGGGCCTCGGGAGACCCAGTACTTC
TRBV5-4,TRBJ2-1,TRBD2,.,CASSSASGSNNEQFF,TGTGCCAGCAGCTCCGCTAGCGGGAGTAATAATGAGCAGTTCTTC
TRBV5-1,TRBJ2-1,.,.,CASSLGQARKQFF,TGCGCCAGCAGCTTGGGACAGGCGAGGAAGCAGTTCTTC
TRBV19,TRBJ2-2,.,.,CASSIRAGELFF,TGTGCCAGTAGTATACGGGCCGGGGAGCTGTTTTTT
TRBV5-1,TRBJ2-3,.,.,CASSLGLTTDTQYF,TGCGCCAGCAGCTTGGGACTTACCACAGATACGCAGTATTTT
TRBV20-1,TRBJ1-2,TRBD1,.,CSASGQGEDGYTF,TGCAGTGCTAGTGGGCAGGGGGAGGATGGCTACACCTTC
TRBV12-3/TRBV12-4,TRBJ1-5,TRBD1,.,CASRDRGGQPQHF,TGTGCCAGCAGGGACAGAGGGGGCCAGCCCCAGCATTTT
TRBV28,TRBJ2-3,TRBD1,.,CASSLWDREITDTQYF,TGTGCCAGCAGTTTATGGGACAGGGAAATCACAGATACGCAGTATTTT
TRBV10-3,TRBJ2-2,.,.,CAIQGPLGTGELFF,TGTGCCATCCAGGGCCCCCTTGGCACCGGGGAGCTGTTTTTT
TRBV27,TRBJ1-2,.,.,CASSLQGGNYGYTF,TGTGCCAGCAGTTTACAGGGCGGAAACTATGGCTACACCTTC
TRBV9,TRBJ2-3,TRBD2,few,CASSQGLVYTDTQYF,TGTGCCAGCAGCCAAGGACTAGTCTACACAGATACGCAGTATTTT
TRBV16,TRBJ1-1,TRBD1,.,CASSRRQGGDTEAFF,TGTGCCAGCAGCCGACGACAGGGTGGCGACACTGAAGCTTTCTTT
TRBV3-1/TRBV3-2,TRBJ1-5,TRBD1,.,CASSPRGHLSNQPQHF,TGTGCCAGCAGCCCCAGGGGGCATTTGAGCAATCAGCCCCAGCATTTT
TRBV6-2/TRBV6-3,TRBJ1-1,TRBD1,.,CASSSTPGQITNTEAFF,TGTGCCAGCAGTTCAACACCGGGACAGATAACGAACACTGAAGCTTTCTTT